This record covers a single TCR beta chain. Participant reports of clinical history set cohort assignment. Sequencing used immunoSEQ multiplex PCR; TCRdb keeps in-frame clones, though not all of them. The sample lists a few hundred thousand clones, over 85% seen once, with less than 2% in the top ten. This entry comes from a study of blood T cell repertoires in COVID-19. Across the whole study: Material from acute and convalescent COVID-19 was sourced from the United States, Italy and Spain.

This CDR3 has 15 amino acids. The V gene's germline CDR1 is LGHDT and CDR2 YNNKEL (reference sequence). Trimming cost V 4 bases and J 3 bases; bases outside gene matches: 9. The TCR sequence derives from a woman in her thirties who had recovered from COVID-19. Sequencing input: PBMCs or T cells enriched from blood (not recorded which). The rearrangement uses TRBV3-1 (or the pseudogene TRBV3-2) and TRBJ2-7, with 7 positions matching TRBD1. CDR3 amino acids: CASSPLGDSFYEQYF. CDR3 sequence (DNA): TGTGCCAGCAGCCCCCTGGGGGACAGTTTCTACGAGCAGTACTTC.